The entry that follows covers one TCR beta chain sequence. Its antigen is currently unknown. Then a second PCR, running roughly 6 to 11 cycles, was carried out with a sample-barcoded 5' primer and a J-beta primer mix. One entry per CDR3 protein, called by TCRdb with MiXCR from the 5' RACE reads. The sample lists roughly 1,000,000 distinct CDR3 sequences; 20% to 25% were seen once. This sample stems from a study of blood T cells in healthy people across ages. Study outcomes and limitations: More naive CD4+ cells and higher diversity marked long-lived donors relative to aged donors.

Per germline, CDR1 MGHRA and CDR2 YSYEKL. The J segment lost 0 bases and the V segment lost 0 bases, leaving 1 base of the junction unmatched. This CDR3 is built from 15 residues. These same records also appear under a second study, on T cells of mothers and their children. This second study notes: A few healthy Caucasian mothers gave samples, and so did their six children.

Sequencing was carried out using blood. The TCR sequence derives from a girl aged 2 to 10 in good health. The chain carries TRBV4-1 and TRBJ2-5; 7 bases agree with TRBD2. CDR3 in DNA: TGCGCCAGCAGCCAAGATACTAGCGACCAAGAGACCCAGTACTTC. Translation: CASSQDTSDQETQYF.